The 21 T cell receptor beta chains below were found in one sample sequenced in a study of blood T cell repertoires in COVID-19. Method: immunoSEQ multiplex PCR; TCRdb's copy keeps in-frame clones and lacks some. The sample consists of some 130,000 clones, roughly 69% of them appearing once. The specimen was peripheral blood. The receptors come from a woman in her 70s with acute or convalescent COVID-19.

The chain carries TRBV5-4 and TRBJ1-4; no clear D. Trimming cost V 2 bases and J 7 bases, with 12 bases left between them. Germline V lookup: CDR1 SGHNT, CDR2 YYREEE (reference sequence). This CDR3 region has 14 residues. The CDR3 protein is CASSLMAGSEKLFF. The CDR3 DNA reads as TGTGCCAGCAGCTTAATGGCAGGCTCTGAAAAACTGTTTTTT.

The chain carries TRBV6-5 and TRBJ1-5; TRBD1 might be the D (6 bases). The CDR3 covers 13 residues. Trimming removed 6 bases from V and 4 bases from J, with 10 bases in between. Germline V gene sequence: CDR1 MNHEY, CDR2 SVGAGI. The DNA of the CDR3 is TGTGCCAGCAGAGCCACAGGGAATCAGCCCCAGCATTTT. Amino acid sequence: CASRATGNQPQHF.

V usage is TRBV5-8 and J usage is TRBJ1-5, with TRBD1 matching over 7 bases. The CDR3 extends over 17 amino acids. Germline V CDR1 and CDR2: SGHTS, YDEGEE. After removal of 4 bases from V and 2 bases from J, the junction contained 12 bases not matched to a gene. The CDR3 reads CASSPIQGLGGNQPQHF. In nucleotides, the CDR3 is TGTGCCAGCAGCCCGATACAGGGGCTCGGGGGCAATCAGCCCCAGCATTTT.

The CDR3 DNA follows: TGTGCCAGCAGTTTCAGACCGGGACAGACGAACACTGAAGCTTTCTTT. This codes for CASSFRPGQTNTEAFF. This chain uses TRBV27 with TRBJ1-1, with 7 bases that match TRBD1. The CDR3 loop spans 16 amino acids. The germline gives CDR1 MNHEY, CDR2 SMNVEV (reference sequence). The ends lost 3 bases at V and 1 base at J; junction bases unmatched: 8.

The V gene is TRBV5-1, the J gene TRBJ2-5, with 7 bases identical to TRBD2. Unmatched junction bases numbered 9, after V lost 5 bases and J lost 5 bases. This CDR3 has 14 amino acids. The germline V gene encodes CDR1 SGHRS and CDR2 YFSETQ. The CDR3 protein is CASRTGPGGETQYF. DNA for the CDR3: TGCGCCAGCAGAACGGGCCCCGGGGGGGAGACCCAGTACTTC.

For the CDR3, the DNA is TGCGCCAGCAGCCAAGAAGGGAGTAGGCCAGATACGCAGTATTTT. The encoded protein is CASSQEGSRPDTQYF. The chain has TRBV4-1 and TRBJ2-3; weak D call: TRBD2 (5 bases). The germline V gene encodes CDR1 MGHRA and CDR2 YSYEKL. This CDR3 is built from 15 residues. V lost 0 bases, J lost 4 bases, and 11 bases lay in between.

This rearrangement joins TRBV5-1 to TRBJ1-1; 10 positions match TRBD1. V lost 4 bases and J lost 0; bases outside the gene matches: 3. The germline V gene has CDR1 SGHRS and CDR2 YFSETQ. This CDR3 is built from 15 residues. CDR3 amino acids: CASSIGTGVNTEAFF. CDR3 DNA: TGCGCCAGCAGCATAGGGACAGGGGTGAACACTGAAGCTTTCTTT.

The chain is built from TRBV6-5 and TRBJ1-1; TRBD1 might be the D (6 bases). The CDR3 extends over 15 amino acids. Germline V lookup: CDR1 MNHEY, CDR2 SVGAGI. The V end was cut by 2 bases, the J end by 6 bases, with 16 bases between. CDR3 coding DNA: TGTGCCAGCAGTTACGGCAGGGGCCCCGACGCTGAAGCTTTCTTT. The encoded protein is CASSYGRGPDAEAFF.

The V and J genes are TRBV18 and TRBJ1-1; no definite D call. The CDR3 is 14 residues long. V dropped 6 bases and J dropped 1 base, with 12 bases sitting between them. In germline, CDR1 is KGHSH, CDR2 LQKENI. The CDR3 bases are TGTGCCAGCTCGCCTGGGCAGAGGAACACTGAAGCTTTCTTT. Its translation is CASSPGQRNTEAFF.

This clone has just a few counts. The chain combines TRBV4-1 with TRBJ2-7, with 9 bases lining up with TRBD2. V was clipped by 0 bases and J by 6 bases; unmatched bases: 6. The CDR3 contains 15 residues. Germline-derived CDR1 and CDR2 are MGHRA and YSYEKL. CDR3 amino acids: CASSQEPAGGGEQYF. CDR3 DNA: TGCGCCAGCAGCCAAGAGCCAGCGGGAGGAGGCGAGCAGTACTTC.

V usage is TRBV20-1 and J usage is TRBJ2-4; D is perhaps TRBD1 (6 bases). CDR1 and CDR2 from the germline V gene are DFQATT and SNEGSKA (reference sequence). This CDR3 spans 11 amino acids. Between the trimmed V and J ends, which lost 3 bases and 8 bases, there was a span of 8 bases. In nucleotides, the CDR3 is TGCAGTGCTAGGGCAGGGGACATTCAGTACTTC. Its protein product is CSARAGDIQYF.

The chain uses TRBV3-1 (or the pseudogene TRBV3-2) and TRBJ1-2; D is uncertain. Trimming cost V 4 bases and J 6 bases, with 9 bases left between them. In germline, CDR1 is LGHDT, CDR2 YNNKEL (reference sequence). The CDR3 is 12 amino acids. CDR3 in amino acids: CASSRTRDGYTF. The CDR3 bases are TGTGCCAGCAGCCGTACCCGGGATGGCTACACCTTC.

This rearrangement joins TRBV10-2 to TRBJ2-7, with 10 bases identical to TRBD1. The CDR3 length is 17 residues. J lost 2 bases, V lost 3 bases, and 10 bases had no gene match. Germline values: CDR1 WSHSY, CDR2 SAAADI. Written as DNA, the CDR3 is TGCGCCAGCAGTGACCTGGCGAGGACAGGGGGAACCTACGAGCAGTACTTC. Protein sequence: CASSDLARTGGTYEQYF.

This rearrangement joins TRBV19 to TRBJ1-4; D unresolved. The CDR3 consists of 16 residues. V shed 2 bases and J shed 8 bases, with 18 bases lying between them. Germline lookup yields CDR1 LNHDA and CDR2 SQIVND (reference sequence). CDR3 residues: CASSIPRGTPGEKLFF. CDR3 in DNA: TGTGCCAGTAGTATACCCCGAGGCACGCCGGGGGAAAAACTGTTTTTT.

V usage is TRBV28 and J usage is TRBJ1-5; possible D gene TRBD1, 5 bases. Looked up from germline, CDR1 is MDHEN and CDR2 is SYDVKM. The V end was cut by 6 bases, the J end by 7 bases, with 16 bases between. This CDR3 spans 14 amino acids. CDR3 sequence: CASSQRQIGQPQHF. The CDR3 coding sequence is TGTGCCAGCAGCCAAAGACAGATCGGCCAGCCCCAGCATTTT. Full variable domain (rest looked up from reference TRBV28 and TRBJ1-5): DVKVTQSSRYLVKRTGEKVFLECVQDMDHENMFWYRQDPGLGLRLIYFSYDVKMKEKGDIPEGYSVSREKKERFSLILESASTNQTSMYLCASSQRQIGQPQHFGDGTRLSIL.

The chain couples TRBV11-2 to TRBJ2-2; 8 bases are a match to TRBD2. In germline, CDR1 is SGHAT, CDR2 FQNNGV. The CDR3 is 16 residues long. J was trimmed by 5 bases and V by 7 bases; bases with no gene match: 12. The CDR3, as DNA: TGTGCCAGCAACGCACCGGGACTAGTCCTTACCGGGGAGCTGTTTTTT. Translated: CASNAPGLVLTGELFF.

This clone has a count of ten or more. The chain employs TRBV5-1 and TRBJ1-3, with 8 bases that match TRBD1. From germline, CDR1 is SGHRS and CDR2 YFSETQ. J was trimmed by 4 bases and V by 3 bases; bases with no gene match: 3. The CDR3 has 14 residues. The CDR3 sequence: CASSSTGAGNTIYF. The CDR3 nucleotides are TGCGCCAGCAGCTCGACAGGGGCCGGAAACACCATATATTTT.

CDR3 loop: CASSQGANTEAFF. The CDR3 coding sequence is TGTGCCAGCAGCCAAGGAGCCAACACTGAAGCTTTCTTT. The chain couples TRBV14 to TRBJ1-1; D not resolved. In germline, CDR1 is SGHDN, CDR2 FVKESK. Trimming removed 1 base from V and 2 bases from J, with 5 bases in between. This CDR3 has 13 residues.

This clone was found a few times. The genes are TRBV19 and TRBJ2-7, with D maybe TRBD2 (6 bases). The CDR3 is made up of 14 amino acids. Trimming shortened V by 5 bases and J by 3 bases, and 14 bases separated the two germline ends. The V gene's germline CDR1 is LNHDA and CDR2 SQIVND (reference sequence). The CDR3 DNA reads as TGTGCCAGTAGTGATGGGACTCCCCTCTACGAGCAGTACTTC. Translating gives CASSDGTPLYEQYF. Full variable domain (remainder filled in from reference TRBV19 and TRBJ2-7): DGGITQSPKYLFRKEGQNVTLSCEQNLNHDAMYWYRQDPGQGLRLIYYSQIVNDFQKGDIAEGYSVSREKKESFPLTVTSAQKNPTAFYLCASSDGTPLYEQYFGPGTRLTVT.

The J gene is TRBJ1-1, the V gene TRBV7-8, with a possible D match to TRBD1 (5 bases). From germline, CDR1 is SGHVS and CDR2 FQNEAQ. V was pared by 4 bases and J by 4 bases, with 10 bases between. The CDR3 spans 13 residues. The CDR3 sequence is CASSSGFGTEAFF. DNA for the CDR3: TGTGCCAGCAGCTCAGGGTTTGGCACTGAAGCTTTCTTT.

The chain is built from TRBV7-9 and TRBJ2-2; TRBD2 matches 7 bases. V was clipped by 4 bases and J by 2 bases; unmatched bases: 4. This CDR3 comprises 15 residues. Per the germline V gene, CDR1 is SEHNR and CDR2 is FQNEAQ (reference sequence). The CDR3, as DNA: TGTGCCAGCAGCTACCTAGCGGAAAACACCGGGGAGCTGTTTTTT. Protein: CASSYLAENTGELFF.